Presented here are 12 T cell receptor beta chains from one specimen sequenced in a study of blood T cell repertoires in COVID-19. Method: immunoSEQ multiplex PCR; TCRdb's copy keeps in-frame clones and lacks some. The sample carries about 140,000 clones, 70% to 80% recorded once. The sample consisted of peripheral blood. The receptors come from a woman aged 45-60 years with active or convalescent COVID-19.

This clone has just one count. The DNA for the CDR3 is TGTGCCAGCAGTCCCGAGGACTGGCGCAATGAGCAGTTCTTC. Translation: CASSPEDWRNEQFF. The chain uses TRBV27 and TRBJ2-1; possibly TRBD2 for D (5 bases). Germline V gene lookup returns CDR1 MNHEY and CDR2 SMNVEV (reference sequence). The CDR3 consists of 14 residues. V shed 5 bases and J shed 6 bases, with 14 bases lying between them.

The CDR3 loop reads CASSPGLAGGQRETQYF. The CDR3 DNA reads as TGTGCCAGCAGCCCAGGACTAGCGGGGGGGCAGCGGGAGACCCAGTACTTC. The chain uses TRBV5-8 and TRBJ2-5, with 15 bases that match TRBD2. The V gene end was trimmed by 4 bases and the J gene end by 5 bases; junction bases not matched to a gene: 9. The germline V gene has CDR1 SGHTS and CDR2 YDEGEE. The CDR3 has 17 residues.

Written as DNA, the CDR3 is TGTGCCAGCAGTGAAAGGACAGAGGGGGCAACTAATGAAAAACTGTTTTTT. This sequence encodes CASSERTEGATNEKLFF. The chain employs TRBV25-1 and TRBJ1-4, with D tentatively TRBD1 (6 bases). The CDR3 is 17 residues long. Trimming cost V 2 bases and J 0 bases, with 13 bases left between them. Germline CDR1 is MGHDK and CDR2 is SYGVNS.

This clone occurred once. The gene calls are TRBV4-3 and TRBJ2-4; weak D call: TRBD2 (5 bases). The CDR3 is 16 residues long. CDR1 LGHNA and CDR2 YSLEER come from the germline V gene. Between the trimmed V and J ends, which lost 0 bases and 0 bases, there was a span of 9 bases. This chain's CDR3 is CASSQEPGVAKNIQYF. As DNA, the CDR3 is TGCGCCAGCAGCCAAGAACCCGGGGTAGCCAAAAACATTCAGTACTTC.

The V call is TRBV6-5, the J call TRBJ1-4; TRBD1 agrees at 8 bases. Per germline, CDR1 MNHEY and CDR2 SVGAGI. J was trimmed by 8 bases and V by 4 bases; bases with no gene match: 6. This CDR3 comprises 14 residues. The DNA of the CDR3 is TGTGCCAGCAGTTTGACAGGGGTTGGCGAAAAACTGTTTTTT. Translation: CASSLTGVGEKLFF.

There are a few counts of this clone. The chain is built from TRBV3-1 (or the pseudogene TRBV3-2) and TRBJ1-1; D unresolved. Trimming pared 3 bases from V and 3 bases from J, leaving 11 bases between. This CDR3 comprises 14 residues. From germline, CDR1 is LGHDT and CDR2 YNNKEL (reference sequence). As DNA, the CDR3 is TGTGCCAGCAGCCAGAGCGTTGGGTACACTGAAGCTTTCTTT. Translated, it gives CASSQSVGYTEAFF.

The J gene is TRBJ2-5, the V gene TRBV7-2; 7 nucleotides line up with TRBD2. With V trimmed by 4 bases and J by 5 bases, 7 bases remained unmatched. In germline, CDR1 is SGHTA, CDR2 FQGNSA. The CDR3 has 14 amino acids. This CDR3 reads CASSWDYGGETQYF. The CDR3 nucleotides are TGTGCCAGCAGCTGGGACTACGGGGGGGAGACCCAGTACTTC.

The chain joins TRBV2 to TRBJ2-3, with 7 bases lining up with TRBD2. Per the germline V gene, CDR1 is SNHLY and CDR2 is FYNNEI. The junction had 6 bases not matched to a gene; V was cut back by 1 base and J by 5 bases. This CDR3 is 15 amino acids long. The CDR3 loop is CASSEVASGLDTQYF. DNA of the CDR3: TGTGCCAGCAGTGAAGTGGCTAGCGGATTAGATACGCAGTATTTT.

CDR3 nucleotide sequence: TGTGCCAGCAGTTTCGCAGTTGGCGGGGAGCTGTTTTTT. Translated: CASSFAVGGELFF. The genes are TRBV28 and TRBJ2-2; D gene uncertain. CDR3 length equals 13 residues. V gave up 3 bases and J gave up 7 bases, with 9 bases separating them. Looked up from germline, CDR1 is MDHEN and CDR2 is SYDVKM.

The chain joins TRBV6-1 to TRBJ1-1, with no clear D. The CDR3 runs to 15 residues. The germline V and J ends were trimmed by 3 bases and 1 base, with 12 bases remaining between them. Germline CDR1 reads MNHNS; CDR2 reads SASEGT. CDR3 sequence: CASSERRGKNTEAFF. CDR3 bases: TGTGCCAGCAGTGAGAGGCGAGGGAAGAACACTGAAGCTTTCTTT.

This rearrangement joins TRBV4-2 to TRBJ2-7, with 9 bases that match TRBD2. Trimming at V came to 8 bases and at J to 4 bases, leaving 12 bases not matched to a gene. From germline, CDR1 is LGHNA and CDR2 YNFKEQ. This CDR3 region has 15 residues. CDR3 sequence (DNA): TGTGCCAGCCGATATGAGACTAGCGGAGGTTACGAGCAGTACTTC. Residues: CASRYETSGGYEQYF.

This rearrangement joins TRBV11-2 to TRBJ1-3, with a possible D match to TRBD1 (5 bases). CDR1 SGHAT and CDR2 FQNNGV come from the germline V gene. V lost 5 bases, J lost 2 bases, and 16 bases lay in between. The CDR3 has 16 residues. The CDR3 sequence is CASSPRLGLAGNTIYF. The CDR3 coding sequence is TGTGCCAGCAGCCCTAGACTGGGGCTAGCTGGAAACACCATATATTTT.